The entry below describes one TCR beta chain. The V end was cut by 3 bases, the J end by 7 bases, with 9 bases between. The CDR3 is 13 residues long. CDR1 and CDR2 from the germline V gene are MRHNA and SNTAGT. This entry comes from a study of preoperative IRX-2 immunotherapy in early breast cancer. Treatment indicated: preoperative locoregional IRX-2 cytokine immunotherapy. Samples came from a phase Ib trial of preoperative locoregional IRX-2 cytokine immunotherapy. The assay was immunoSEQ multiplex PCR, and TCRdb's table has in-frame clones only and misses some. The sample lists under 50,000 clones, roughly four fifths occurring once.

The J gene is TRBJ1-4, the V gene TRBV6-4; D gene uncertain. The sample in question was lymph node tissue, obtained after IRX-2 immunotherapy. This clonotype was obtained from a human donor with breast cancer. DNA for the CDR3: TGTGCCAGCAGTGAGAATCTGGGTGAAAAACTGTTTTTT. Encoded protein: CASSENLGEKLFF.